The 16 T cell receptor beta chains reported below all come from one sample, sequenced in a study of T cells in localized non-small cell lung cancer. Only in-frame clones appear in the TCRdb table, and some are missing; sequencing was by immunoSEQ multiplex PCR. The table lists about 1,500 clones, 20% to 25% of them singletons. Sequencing was performed on normal lung tissue next to the tumor, taken before any cancer treatment. The receptors were sampled from a man between 40 and 70 years old with stage II lung adenocarcinoma.

This clone was seen only a few times. The J gene is TRBJ2-3, the V gene TRBV7-4; TRBD2 agrees at 7 bases. With V trimmed by 5 bases and J by 4 bases, 15 bases remained unmatched. CDR1 and CDR2 (germline): SGHVT, SQSDAQ. This CDR3 is built from 17 residues. The CDR3 sequence: CASSPSLAGVRADTQYF. In nucleotides, the CDR3 is TGTGCCAGCAGCCCTTCCCTCGCGGGGGTGAGGGCAGATACGCAGTATTTT.

In its sample, this clone was seen a few times. The chain combines TRBV12-2 with TRBJ1-4. TRBV12-2 is classified as a pseudogene. The length of the CDR3 is 15 residues. The CDR3 coding sequence is TGTGCCTCACGGGGCCCTCACCCGGGAGTGGAAAAACTGTTTTTT. Its translation is CASRGPHPGVEKLFF.

The chain employs TRBV19 and TRBJ1-5, with D unresolved. The CDR3 consists of 12 residues. CDR1 is LNHDA and CDR2 is SQIVND in the germline V gene (reference sequence). V was cut by 8 bases and J by 4 bases, with 9 bases left in between. Here the CDR3 reads CASVVGNQPQHF. The CDR3 DNA is TGTGCCAGTGTAGTTGGAAATCAGCCCCAGCATTTT.

This clone appeared a few times. This chain connects TRBV9 to TRBJ2-1, with 13 bases matching TRBD2. J gave up 5 bases and V 4 bases, and 12 bases lay outside the gene matches. The CDR3 is 18 residues long. CDR1 and CDR2 from the germline V gene are SGDLS and YYNGEE. CDR3 DNA sequence: TGTGCCAGCAGCACCTACCCTTTTGGACTAGCGGGAGACAATGAGCAGTTCTTC. Encoded protein: CASSTYPFGLAGDNEQFF.

The rearrangement links TRBV6-8 to TRBJ2-5; no clear D. The CDR3 is 14 residues long. Trimming took 5 bases from V and 5 from J, leaving 15 bases between them. The V gene's germline CDR1 is MNHGY and CDR2 SAAAGT. CDR3: CASSPHGTGETQYF. DNA for the CDR3: TGTGCCAGCAGTCCGCACGGCACCGGGGAGACCCAGTACTTC.

The chain links TRBV11-3 to TRBJ2-1; weak D call: TRBD1 (5 bases). V was trimmed by 1 base and J by 5 bases, leaving 9 bases between them. From germline, CDR1 is SGHNT and CDR2 YENEEA. The CDR3 has 14 amino acids. The CDR3 region is CASSLGGSHNEQFF. The CDR3 DNA reads TGTGCCAGCAGCTTAGGGGGCAGCCACAATGAGCAGTTCTTC.

The genes are TRBV7-2 and TRBJ1-1, with no clear D. This CDR3 is built from 13 residues. Looked up from germline, CDR1 is SGHTA and CDR2 is FQGNSA. Between the trimmed V and J ends, which lost 5 bases and 2 bases, there was a span of 9 bases. CDR3 in DNA: TGTGCCAGCAGCGTACAGACAAACACTGAAGCTTTCTTT. Translating it yields CASSVQTNTEAFF.

This clone came up a few times. The rearrangement links TRBV19 to TRBJ1-2, with 10 positions matching TRBD1. The V and J ends lost 6 bases and 4 bases, in that order; junction bases with no gene match: 11. Germline V gives CDR1 LNHDA, CDR2 SQIVND (reference sequence). The CDR3 totals 16 residues. The CDR3 coding sequence is TGTGCCAGTAGCCGGGACAGGGGCCCGGGGGGCTATGGCTACACCTTC. Translation: CASSRDRGPGGYGYTF.

This chain uses TRBV28 with TRBJ1-2, with 10 bases aligning to TRBD1. The germline V gene encodes CDR1 MDHEN and CDR2 SYDVKM. The trim removed 7 bases at V and 1 base at J, leaving 12 bases unmatched. The CDR3 has 17 amino acids. DNA for the CDR3: TGTGCCAGCAACGCCGGGACAGGGGACGTCGTTAACTATGGCTACACCTTC. Its translation: CASNAGTGDVVNYGYTF.

This clone is judged large (0.1 to 1%). This chain joins TRBV6-8 and TRBJ2-1; tentatively, D is TRBD2 (5 bases). V was clipped by 6 bases and J by 5 bases, with 14 bases between them. Germline CDR1 reads MNHGY; CDR2 reads SAAAGT. CDR3 length equals 14 residues. The DNA of the CDR3 is TGTGCCAGCAGACTAAGCGGACCAAACAATGAGCAGTTCTTC. This sequence encodes CASRLSGPNNEQFF.

J is TRBJ1-4 and V is TRBV6-8, with a tentative D call TRBD1 (5 bases). The length of the CDR3 is 14 residues. Per the germline V gene, CDR1 is MNHGY and CDR2 is SAAAGT. V was clipped by 6 bases and J by 4 bases, with 12 bases between them. Here the CDR3 DNA reads TGTGCCAGCAGGTCGGCAGGGTTTAATGAAAAACTGTTTTTT. Amino acid sequence: CASRSAGFNEKLFF.

This clone is classed as large. The chain has TRBV11-3 and TRBJ2-5; 7 bases map to TRBD2. This CDR3 region has 16 residues. The germline V gene encodes CDR1 SGHNT and CDR2 YENEEA. The J segment lost 0 bases and the V segment lost 5 bases, leaving 9 bases of the junction unmatched. CDR3 amino acids: CASSRLGSGYQETQYF. CDR3 nucleotides: TGTGCCAGCAGCCGCTTGGGTAGCGGGTACCAAGAGACCCAGTACTTC.

J is TRBJ2-7 and V is TRBV28, with D perhaps matching TRBD1 (6 bases). The CDR3 contains 15 residues. Germline V CDR1 and CDR2: MDHEN, SYDVKM. The V and J ends lost 5 bases and 4 bases respectively, with 18 bases between them. The CDR3 nucleotides read TGTGCCAGCAGTGAGCTGGGCAGGGGCGATTACGAGCAGTACTTC. It specifies CASSELGRGDYEQYF.

This rearrangement joins TRBV28 to TRBJ2-7; TRBD2 agrees at 7 bases. Unmatched junction bases numbered 8, after V lost 5 bases and J lost 4 bases. CDR1 is MDHEN, CDR2 SYDVKM, per germline. This CDR3 contains 14 residues. The CDR3 loop is CASSKAGNSYEQYF. Written as DNA, the CDR3 is TGTGCCAGCAGTAAAGCGGGAAATTCGTACGAGCAGTACTTC.

The table lists this clone with a few counts. The J gene is TRBJ2-5, the V gene TRBV5-1; TRBD2 aligns across 7 bases. V shed 4 bases and J 2 bases; nucleotides not matched to a gene: 5. Germline V gene data show CDR1 as SGHRS and CDR2 as YFSETQ. This CDR3 contains 14 residues. CDR3 protein: CASSLVGGQETQYF. CDR3 sequence (DNA): TGCGCCAGCAGCCTCGTCGGGGGGCAAGAGACCCAGTACTTC.

Judged by abundance, this clone is medium-sized. The rearrangement links TRBV11-3 to TRBJ2-3; 7 positions agree with TRBD1. V shed 5 bases and J 0 bases; nucleotides not matched to a gene: 8. Germline V lookup: CDR1 SGHNT, CDR2 YENEEA. CDR3 size: 16 residues. The CDR3 loop reads CASSRQGVSSTDTQYF. The DNA for the CDR3 is TGTGCCAGCAGCCGACAGGGAGTCAGTAGCACAGATACGCAGTATTTT.